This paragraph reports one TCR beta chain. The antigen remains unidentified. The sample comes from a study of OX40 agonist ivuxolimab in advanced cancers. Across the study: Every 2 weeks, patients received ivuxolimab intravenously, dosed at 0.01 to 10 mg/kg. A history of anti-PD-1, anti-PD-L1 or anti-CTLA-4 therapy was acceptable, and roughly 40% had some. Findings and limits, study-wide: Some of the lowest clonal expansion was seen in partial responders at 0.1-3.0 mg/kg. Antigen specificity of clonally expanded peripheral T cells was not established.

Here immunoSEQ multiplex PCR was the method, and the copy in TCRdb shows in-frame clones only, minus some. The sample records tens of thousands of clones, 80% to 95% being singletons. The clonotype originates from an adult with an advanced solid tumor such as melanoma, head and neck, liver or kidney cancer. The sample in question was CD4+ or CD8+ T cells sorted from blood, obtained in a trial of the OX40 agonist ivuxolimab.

CDR3 sequence: CASSLKGEPGNTIYF. DNA of the CDR3: TGCGCCAGCAGCTTGAAGGGTGAACCTGGAAACACCATATATTTT. The chain links TRBV5-1 to TRBJ1-3, with no clear D. The germline CDR1 and CDR2 sequences are SGHRS and YFSETQ. The V gene lost 1 base and the J gene lost 2 bases, with 10 bases spanning the gap. This CDR3 is built from 15 residues. Complete variable domain (other parts from reference TRBV5-1 and TRBJ1-3): KAGVTQTPRYLIKTRGQQVTLSCSPISGHRSVSWYQQTPGQGLQFLFEYFSETQRNKGNFPGRFSGRQFSNSRSEMNVSTLELGDSALYLCASSLKGEPGNTIYFGEGSWLTVV.